Sequencing of this T cell receptor beta chain was carried out in a study of shared clonotypes between healthy human individuals. Study-wide results and limits: Relative to clonotypes present in all four donors, those not shared had lower generation probabilities.

Regarding this clone: The antigen remains unidentified.

Sequenced by immunoSEQ multiplex PCR; TCRdb stores in-frame clones only, minus some. The sample records about 2.1 million clones, roughly 95% being singletons. CDR3 length equals 15 residues. Germline V gene sequence: CDR1 MNHEY, CDR2 SVGAGI. Trimming cost V 6 bases and J 1 base, with 15 bases left between them. Naive CD8 cells lacked CD45RO and underwent positive selection for CCR7, leaving out terminally differentiated effector memory CD45RA+ cells. This clonotype originated in a man between 18 and 29 years old in good health. Some clones in this sample may be carry-over from other donors' samples. The sample consisted of naive CD8+ T cells from PBMCs. This sequence joins TRBV6-5 and TRBJ1-2; D unresolved. In nucleotides, the CDR3 is TGTGCCAGCAGCCGGACGGATACTCTTAACTATGGCTACACCTTC. This translates into CASSRTDTLNYGYTF.